The 31 T cell receptor beta chains below all came from one sample that was sequenced in a study of control samples from healthy donors and cancer patients. The repertoire was sequenced with immunoSEQ multiplex PCR; TCRdb's copy has only in-frame clones and lacks some. The sample consists of 160,000 or so clones, around 94% of them appearing once. The specimen sequenced was PBMCs. The receptors originated from a man aged 60 to 75 with colorectal cancer.

The J gene is TRBJ1-2, the V gene TRBV9; D may be TRBD1 (6 bases). The CDR3 is made up of 16 amino acids. Trimming pared 0 bases from V and 1 base from J, leaving 13 bases between. Germline assignment: CDR1 SGDLS and CDR2 YYNGEE. The CDR3 loop reads CASSVALRTDNYGYTF. CDR3 DNA sequence: TGTGCCAGCAGCGTAGCTCTGAGGACAGATAACTATGGCTACACCTTC.

The J gene is TRBJ2-7, the V gene TRBV19, with D possibly matching TRBD1 (8 bases). V lost 4 bases, J lost 2 bases, and 15 bases lay in between. The CDR3 has 15 amino acids. Germline CDR1 reads LNHDA; CDR2 reads SQIVND (reference sequence). The CDR3 region is CASSKDREGPYEQYF. CDR3 nucleotides: TGTGCCAGTAGTAAGGACAGGGAGGGGCCCTACGAGCAGTACTTC.

The chain recombines TRBV19 with TRBJ2-1; 10 nucleotides match TRBD2. CDR3 length equals 16 residues. Germline values: CDR1 LNHDA, CDR2 SQIVND (reference sequence). V lost 1 base to trimming and J lost 3 bases; unmatched junction nucleotides: 3. CDR3 amino acids: CASSIALAGGYNEQFF. Here the CDR3 DNA reads TGTGCCAGTAGTATAGCCTTAGCGGGGGGCTACAATGAGCAGTTCTTC.

The genes are TRBV28 and TRBJ2-2, with D maybe TRBD1 (5 bases). This CDR3 region has 13 residues. V dropped 9 bases and J dropped 4 bases, with 12 bases sitting between them. The germline CDR1 and CDR2 sequences are MDHEN and SYDVKM. Here the CDR3 DNA reads TGTGCCAGTTCGGACACCTTCACCGGGGAGCTGTTTTTT. This gives the protein CASSDTFTGELFF. Looking up the rest from reference TRBV28 and TRBJ2-2 gives the full variable domain: DVKVTQSSRYLVKRTGEKVFLECVQDMDHENMFWYRQDPGLGLRLIYFSYDVKMKEKGDIPEGYSVSREKKERFSLILESASTNQTSMYLCASSDTFTGELFFGEGSRLTVL.

The V and J genes are TRBV5-1 and TRBJ1-2; D perhaps matches TRBD1 (5 bases). The V end was cut by 0 bases, the J end by 6 bases, with 12 bases between. CDR3 length: 14 residues. Germline V gene sequence: CDR1 SGHRS, CDR2 YFSETQ. The CDR3 loop is CASSLGGTANGYTF. The CDR3 DNA reads TGCGCCAGCAGCTTGGGTGGGACTGCCAATGGCTACACCTTC. The whole variable domain, filled in from reference TRBV5-1 and TRBJ1-2, reads KAGVTQTPRYLIKTRGQQVTLSCSPISGHRSVSWYQQTPGQGLQFLFEYFSETQRNKGNFPGRFSGRQFSNSRSEMNVSTLELGDSALYLCASSLGGTANGYTFGSGTRLTVV.

This clone has a single count. V and J are TRBV15 and TRBJ2-1, with 12 bases fitting TRBD2. V shed 6 bases, J shed 4 bases, and the junction held 7 bases outside the gene matches. CDR1 LNHNV and CDR2 YYDKDF come from the germline V gene (reference sequence). The CDR3 is 16 residues long. This chain's CDR3 is CATRPSGGAWYNEQFF. The CDR3 DNA sequence: TGTGCCACCAGGCCTAGCGGGGGGGCATGGTACAATGAGCAGTTCTTC.

This clone was seen a single time. The chain joins TRBV6-2 or TRBV6-3 to TRBJ2-6; D is undetermined. This CDR3 is 19 amino acids long. The germline V gene encodes CDR1 MNHEY and CDR2 SVGEGT. With 0 bases removed from V and 0 bases from J, the gap between germline ends came to 15 bases. Here the CDR3 reads CASSYSSGSKASGANVLTF. CDR3 sequence (DNA): TGTGCCAGCAGTTACTCTTCGGGCAGCAAAGCCTCTGGGGCCAACGTCCTGACTTTC.

J is TRBJ2-7 and V is TRBV30; 8 positions agree with TRBD1. The CDR3 sequence is 15 residues long. Germline CDR1 and CDR2: GTSNPN and SVGIG (reference sequence). The J segment lost 1 base and the V segment lost 2 bases, leaving 7 bases of the junction unmatched. CDR3: CAWSRPDRDSYEQYF. CDR3 nucleotides: TGTGCCTGGAGTCGGCCGGACAGGGATTCCTACGAGCAGTACTTC.

The J gene is TRBJ2-5, the V gene TRBV24-1, with D maybe TRBD2 (5 bases). The CDR3 extends over 13 amino acids. V shed 4 bases and J shed 4 bases, with 9 bases lying between them. Germline V CDR1 and CDR2: KGHDR, SFDVKD. As DNA, the CDR3 is TGTGCCACCAGTGAGGGAGCTATAGAGACCCAGTACTTC. Its translation: CATSEGAIETQYF.

The rearrangement uses TRBV9 and TRBJ2-3, with 8 bases matching TRBD1. Germline V CDR1 and CDR2: SGDLS, YYNGEE. CDR3 length equals 18 residues. Trimming took 2 bases from V and 0 from J; bases not matched to a gene: 11. The CDR3 here is CASSVWQGAALSTDTQYF. The CDR3 nucleotides are TGTGCCAGCAGCGTCTGGCAGGGGGCAGCACTCAGCACAGATACGCAGTATTTT.

The chain recombines TRBV12-3 or TRBV12-4 with TRBJ1-1; D is undetermined. This CDR3 contains 12 residues. Trimming cost V 5 bases and J 5 bases, with 9 bases left between them. The chain's CDR3 is CASSLALTEAFF. DNA for the CDR3: TGTGCCAGCAGTCTGGCTTTAACTGAAGCTTTCTTT.

The V and J genes are TRBV5-1 and TRBJ1-1; D might be TRBD1 (5 bases). Looked up from germline, CDR1 is SGHRS and CDR2 is YFSETQ. The CDR3 is 13 amino acids. The V gene lost 4 bases and the J gene lost 1 base, with 8 bases spanning the gap. CDR3 residues: CASSRTGNTEAFF. In DNA form, the CDR3 reads TGCGCCAGCAGCCGTACAGGGAACACTGAAGCTTTCTTT.

The J gene is TRBJ2-7, the V gene TRBV6-2 or TRBV6-3; 13 bases fit TRBD2. The CDR3 loop spans 15 amino acids. Germline V gene sequence: CDR1 MNHEY, CDR2 SVGEGT. Trimming removed 0 bases from V and 4 bases from J; junction bases left unmatched: 0. CDR3 in amino acids: CASSYSTSGGYEQYF. Written as DNA, the CDR3 is TGTGCCAGCAGTTACTCGACTAGCGGGGGGTACGAGCAGTACTTC.

This rearrangement joins TRBV11-2 to TRBJ2-5; tentatively, D is TRBD2 (5 bases). CDR3 length: 13 amino acids. Germline-derived CDR1 and CDR2 are SGHAT and FQNNGV. V gave up 1 base and J gave up 5 bases, with 8 bases separating them. The CDR3 sequence: CASSLGIAETQYF. CDR3 DNA sequence: TGTGCCAGCAGCTTAGGGATAGCGGAGACCCAGTACTTC.

The rearrangement links TRBV7-2 to TRBJ2-1, with 10 bases aligning to TRBD1. Trimming removed 7 bases from V and 9 bases from J; junction bases left unmatched: 9. CDR1 SGHTA and CDR2 FQGNSA come from the germline V gene. CDR3 length: 14 residues. DNA for the CDR3: TGTGCCAGCAAACCGACAGGGGGCTTTCCTGAGCAGTTCTTC. It encodes CASKPTGGFPEQFF.

The rearrangement links TRBV12-3 or TRBV12-4 to TRBJ2-5; D unresolved. The CDR3 length is 12 residues. Trimming shortened V by 5 bases and J by 4 bases, and 8 bases separated the two germline ends. This chain's CDR3 is CASSRLGETQYF. DNA of the CDR3: TGTGCCAGCAGTCGTTTAGGAGAGACCCAGTACTTC.

This chain joins TRBV18 and TRBJ2-7, with a tentative D call TRBD2 (5 bases). The CDR3 has 13 residues. CDR1 is KGHSH, CDR2 LQKENI, per germline. V was clipped by 2 bases and J by 7 bases, with 12 bases between them. CDR3 coding DNA: TGTGCCAGCTCACCAATCGAAGGGAGTGAGCAGTACTTC. It codes for CASSPIEGSEQYF.

The chain links TRBV6-1 to TRBJ2-7; maybe TRBD2 (6 bases). V lost 0 bases and J lost 4, with 16 bases in between. The germline V gene encodes CDR1 MNHNS and CDR2 SASEGT. CDR3 length: 16 residues. In DNA, the CDR3 is TGTGCCAGCAGTGAAGCCTTTCGGGGGACCTCTTACGAGCAGTACTTC. Residues: CASSEAFRGTSYEQYF.

This chain links TRBV5-1 with TRBJ1-1; D ambiguous. The ends were cut back, 1 base at V and 1 base at J, with 2 bases in the middle. The CDR3 length is 12 residues. Germline values: CDR1 SGHRS, CDR2 YFSETQ. Here the CDR3 DNA reads TGCGCCAGCAGCTTGCCGAACACTGAAGCTTTCTTT. Translation gives CASSLPNTEAFF.

The chain joins TRBV28 to TRBJ2-7; D not certain. This CDR3 comprises 11 residues. Trimming took 7 bases from V and 2 from J, leaving 6 bases between them. Germline lookup yields CDR1 MDHEN and CDR2 SYDVKM. The CDR3 is CASTRAYEQYF. Here the CDR3 DNA reads TGTGCCAGCACCCGGGCCTACGAGCAGTACTTC.

This chain links TRBV7-9 with TRBJ2-5; 8 bases are a match to TRBD2. CDR3 length: 18 amino acids. CDR1 and CDR2 from the germline V gene are SEHNR and FQNEAQ (reference sequence). After removal of 1 base from V and 2 bases from J, the junction contained 12 bases not matched to a gene. The chain's CDR3 is CASSLGGASGGNQETQYF. DNA for the CDR3: TGTGCCAGCAGCTTAGGTGGCGCGTCGGGGGGGAATCAAGAGACCCAGTACTTC.

V gene TRBV18 combines with J gene TRBJ2-7; maybe TRBD1 (7 bases). Germline lookup yields CDR1 KGHSH and CDR2 LQKENI. Trimming removed 3 bases from V and 3 bases from J, with 12 bases in between. The CDR3 loop spans 14 amino acids. The CDR3 reads CASSPAGGNYEQYF. Here the CDR3 DNA reads TGTGCCAGCTCACCGGCAGGGGGGAACTACGAGCAGTACTTC.

The chain recombines TRBV23-1 with TRBJ1-5; 10 nucleotides align to TRBD1. TRBV23-1 is an ORF; its function is uncertain. With 3 bases clipped from V and 5 bases from J, the junction kept 4 bases outside the gene matches. The CDR3 length is 15 residues. The CDR3 sequence is CASSQAGTGDQPQHF. The CDR3 nucleotides read TGCGCCAGCAGTCAGGCCGGGACAGGGGATCAGCCCCAGCATTTT.

The DNA for the CDR3 is TGTGCCAGTAGTATCGCGACTGCAGCCTATGGCTACACCTTC. Its protein product is CASSIATAAYGYTF. The chain has TRBV19 and TRBJ1-2; D is unresolved. Trimming cost V 3 bases and J 4 bases, with 12 bases left between them. The germline V gene encodes CDR1 LNHDA and CDR2 SQIVND (reference sequence). CDR3 size: 14 residues.

J is TRBJ1-1 and V is TRBV6-6, with 8 bases that match TRBD1. V lost 5 bases, J lost 4 bases, and 9 bases stayed unmatched. The CDR3 is 15 amino acids. CDR1 is MNHNY, CDR2 SVGAGI, per germline (reference sequence). This CDR3 reads CASSHPTGVGTEAFF. DNA for the CDR3: TGTGCCAGCAGTCACCCGACAGGGGTGGGCACTGAAGCTTTCTTT.

The chain employs TRBV27 and TRBJ1-6, with D unresolved. The V gene's germline CDR1 is MNHEY and CDR2 SMNVEV (reference sequence). This CDR3 has 12 residues. V lost 3 bases and J 7 bases, leaving 4 bases between the germline ends. Here the CDR3 reads CASSFRNSPLHF. CDR3 bases: TGTGCCAGCAGTTTTAGGAATTCACCCCTCCACTTT.

The V call is TRBV5-4, the J call TRBJ2-7, with 11 bases lining up with TRBD1. V was clipped by 3 bases and J by 3 bases; unmatched bases: 2. Germline V gene lookup returns CDR1 SGHNT and CDR2 YYREEE (reference sequence). The CDR3 consists of 14 residues. DNA for the CDR3: TGTGCCAGCAGCTGGGACAGGGGGGTCTACGAGCAGTACTTC. Its protein product is CASSWDRGVYEQYF.

The chain is built from TRBV28 and TRBJ2-7; possible D gene TRBD1, 5 bases. The CDR3 covers 13 residues. Germline values: CDR1 MDHEN, CDR2 SYDVKM. V lost 1 base, J lost 4 bases, and 8 bases lay in between. CDR3 in DNA: TGTGCCAGCAGTTTATTGTCAGGGTACGAGCAGTACTTC. This sequence encodes CASSLLSGYEQYF.

This clone was found once. The CDR3 region is CASSPDRLVNTEAFF. The CDR3, as DNA: TGTGCCAGCAGCCCGGACAGGCTTGTGAACACTGAAGCTTTCTTT. The gene calls are TRBV5-4 and TRBJ1-1; TRBD1 aligns across 7 bases. CDR3 length: 15 amino acids. V lost 4 bases and J lost 0; bases outside the gene matches: 6. CDR1 is SGHNT and CDR2 is YYREEE in the germline V gene (reference sequence).

The chain is built from TRBV7-9 and TRBJ2-7; no clear D. V dropped 3 bases and J dropped 1 base, with 7 bases sitting between them. Looked up from germline, CDR1 is SEHNR and CDR2 is FQNEAQ (reference sequence). The CDR3 totals 13 residues. The chain's CDR3 is CASSFPESYEQYF. The CDR3 DNA reads TGTGCCAGCAGCTTCCCAGAGTCCTACGAGCAGTACTTC.

This rearrangement joins TRBV20-1 to TRBJ2-2; the D gene could be TRBD1 or TRBD2 (5 bases each). CDR1 DFQATT and CDR2 SNEGSKA come from the germline V gene (reference sequence). V lost 3 bases and J lost 9, with 14 bases in between. The CDR3 spans 13 residues. The CDR3 sequence: CSASGQGDRELFF. The CDR3, as DNA: TGCAGTGCTAGTGGGCAGGGAGACCGGGAGCTGTTTTTT.